This T cell receptor beta chain was sequenced during a study of blood T cells in healthy people across ages. Then a second PCR, running about 7 to 11 cycles, was carried out with a sample-barcoded 5' primer and a J-beta primer mix. TCRdb reprocessed the 5' RACE reads with MiXCR, giving one entry per CDR3 protein. This sample carries around 820,000 distinct CDR3 sequences, 25% of them seen once, and the ten largest clones take approximately 3.7%. Trimming pared 10 bases from V and 2 bases from J, leaving 16 bases between. This CDR3 region has 14 residues. Germline values: CDR1 SNHLY, CDR2 FYNNEI. These data are also associated with another study on T cells of mothers and their children.

J is TRBJ2-3 and V is TRBV2; D perhaps matches TRBD1 (5 bases). The source is a boy younger than 18 in good health. Sequencing was done on a sample of blood. The CDR3 here is CAIASDRNTDTQYF. The CDR3 region has the DNA TGTGCCATCGCCAGTGACAGAAACACAGATACGCAGTATTTT. The variable domain in full, with the rest retrieved from reference TRBV2 and TRBJ2-3, is EPEVTQTPSHQVTQMGQEVILRCVPISNHLYFYWYRQILGQKVEFLVSFYNNEISEKSEIFDDQFSVERPDGSNFTLKIRSTKLEDSAMYFCAIASDRNTDTQYFGPGTRLTVL.